The 20 T cell receptor beta chains given below trace back to one sample, sequenced in a study of monozygotic twins with inflammatory bowel disease (dated by TCRdb to about 2019). The protocol used for the library was 5' RACE. Sequencing was carried out with an Illumina HiSeq 2500. The reads went through TCRdb reprocessing, and each CDR3 protein sequence gets one entry with no DNA. In this sample's table one finds about 380,000 distinct CDR3 sequences. Clones ranked in the top ten supply 2.5% to 3% of the sample. Input material: blood. The receptors originated from a human donor with ulcerative colitis or Crohn's disease, or a healthy co-twin of an affected twin (not recorded which).

The chain couples TRBV9 to TRBJ2-1. Germline lookup yields CDR1 SGDLS and CDR2 YYNGEE. This CDR3 has 13 amino acids. The CDR3 region is CASSDKYYNEQFF.

The gene calls are TRBV12-3 or TRBV12-4 and TRBJ1-5; TCRdb proposes TRBD1, but this gene call is untestable without DNA. The CDR3 extends over 14 amino acids. CDR3 in amino acids: CASSIRVGDQPQHF.

This sequence joins TRBV7-2 and TRBJ2-7; TCRdb picks TRBD1, but there is no DNA to check that call. Germline CDR1 SGHTA, CDR2 FQGNSA. The CDR3 is made up of 14 amino acids. CDR3 region: CASSLPDRGGEQYF.

V and J are TRBV10-3 and TRBJ1-3; the D gene TCRdb calls, TRBD1, cannot be checked with no DNA. From germline, CDR1 is ENHRY and CDR2 SYGVKD. This CDR3 is built from 14 residues. This CDR3 reads CAISPGGSGNTIYF.

V is TRBV18 and J is TRBJ1-3. This CDR3 spans 16 amino acids. The germline V gene has CDR1 KGHSH and CDR2 LQKENI. CDR3 sequence: CASSPDRQSSGNTIYF.

This chain joins TRBV24-1 and TRBJ2-3; TCRdb's D call of TRBD1 is untestable without DNA. The germline V gene encodes CDR1 KGHDR and CDR2 SFDVKD. This CDR3 contains 14 residues. The CDR3: CATSGTGRTDTQYF.

This chain links TRBV5-6 with TRBJ2-2. Germline lookup yields CDR1 SGHDT and CDR2 YYEEEE. CDR3 length: 13 amino acids. This chain's CDR3 is CASSLEWAGELFF.

J is TRBJ1-6 and V is TRBV9; TCRdb lists TRBD1, though no DNA is available to test this call. The CDR3 length is 17 residues. Germline V lookup: CDR1 SGDLS, CDR2 YYNGEE. The CDR3 spells CASSEGGGRQYNSPLHF.

This rearrangement joins TRBV19 to TRBJ2-7; TCRdb reports TRBD1, a call that lacks DNA to check it against. Germline CDR1 is LNHDA and CDR2 is SQIVND (reference sequence). This CDR3 region has 14 residues. The CDR3 spells CASSGHGHIYEQYF.

The chain's CDR3 is CASSAGEGVETQYF. V gene TRBV9 combines with J gene TRBJ2-5; TCRdb designates TRBD1, a call that cannot be tested without DNA. Germline-derived CDR1 and CDR2 are SGDLS and YYNGEE. This CDR3 has 14 amino acids.

The chain is built from TRBV12-3 or TRBV12-4 and TRBJ2-1; the D call from TCRdb, TRBD1, cannot be confirmed without DNA. This CDR3 contains 16 residues. The CDR3 sequence is CASSSPGTGSFDEQFF.

This chain joins TRBV28 and TRBJ1-3; TCRdb indicates TRBD1, and absent DNA this call remains unverified. The CDR3 is 14 residues long. CDR1 and CDR2 (germline): MDHEN, SYDVKM. CDR3 in amino acids: CASYKGRSGNTIYF. Supplemented by reference TRBV28 and TRBJ1-3, the full variable domain reads DVKVTQSSRYLVKRTGEKVFLECVQDMDHENMFWYRQDPGLGLRLIYFSYDVKMKEKGDIPEGYSVSREKKERFSLILESASTNQTSMYLCASYKGRSGNTIYFGEGSWLTVV.

The rearrangement joins TRBV12-3 or TRBV12-4 to TRBJ1-5. This CDR3 is 12 amino acids long. This CDR3 reads CASSWSSQPQHF.

V is TRBV7-6 and J is TRBJ1-3. Per the germline V gene, CDR1 is SGHVS and CDR2 is FNYEAQ. This CDR3 spans 18 amino acids. CDR3 in amino acids: CASSLVGTWQTSGNTIYF. The whole variable domain, filled in from reference TRBV7-6 and TRBJ1-3, reads GAGVSQSPRYKVTKRGQDVALRCDPISGHVSLYWYRQALGQGPEFLTYFNYEAQQDKSGLPNDRFSAERPEGSISTLTIQRTEQRDSAMYRCASSLVGTWQTSGNTIYFGEGSWLTVV.

The chain joins TRBV5-4 to TRBJ2-7; the TCRdb D gene call, TRBD2, has no DNA to confirm it. Per the germline V gene, CDR1 is SGHNT and CDR2 is YYREEE (reference sequence). CDR3 size: 15 residues. The CDR3 sequence: CASSLWQLPVDEQYF.

The chain employs TRBV28 and TRBJ2-3; TCRdb's D gene call, TRBD2, goes unchecked for lack of DNA. The CDR3 loop spans 16 amino acids. Germline CDR1 and CDR2: MDHEN and SYDVKM. CDR3 sequence: CASSTAAWDGGDTQYF.

The V and J genes are TRBV30 and TRBJ1-2; the TRBD1 assignment by TCRdb is unverifiable without DNA. This CDR3 has 14 residues. The V gene's germline CDR1 is GTSNPN and CDR2 SVGIG (reference sequence). CDR3 loop: CAWSEDRIYDGYTF.

V is TRBV27 and J is TRBJ2-6; there is no DNA to check the TCRdb D call of TRBD2. This CDR3 region has 15 residues. Germline V gene lookup returns CDR1 MNHEY and CDR2 SMNVEV (reference sequence). Here the CDR3 reads CASSFAGRGANVLTF.

The chain joins TRBV7-2 to TRBJ2-3. Per germline, CDR1 SGHTA and CDR2 FQGNSA. The CDR3 length is 14 residues. This CDR3 is CASSPQTFTDTQYF.

V usage is TRBV20-1 and J usage is TRBJ1-2; TCRdb calls TRBD1, which cannot be checked without DNA. CDR1 and CDR2 (germline): DFQATT, SNEGSKA (reference sequence). The CDR3 is 14 residues long. The CDR3 loop reads CSARIRAEPRGYTF.